Listed below are T cell receptor beta chains from one sample, sequenced in a study of post-analysis software for immune sequencing data. MiXCR, applied by TCRdb to the PCR reads, yields one record per CDR3 protein. This sample carries over 700,000 distinct CDR3 sequences, 25% to 30% of them seen once, and the ten largest clones take approximately 0.55%. The sample consisted of blood. These receptor sequences come from a girl aged 5-17 years with multiple sclerosis. The CDR3 runs from the conserved cysteine through the conserved F or W. Fields, in order: J gene, clone size, D gene, V gene, CDR3 protein, CDR3 DNA. D genes are given only for firm matches. Size is omitted from some rows. Given values are once, few, many or a class for expanded clones.

j_call: TRBJ2-7; clone_size: few; d_call: NA; v_call: TRBV11-2; cdr3_aa: CASSLDWEGYEQYF; cdr3_nt: TGTGCCAGCAGCTTAGATTGGGAAGGGTACGAGCAGTACTTC
j_call: TRBJ2-7; clone_size: few; d_call: NA; v_call: TRBV28; cdr3_aa: CASSPRQPYEQYF; cdr3_nt: TGTGCCAGCAGTCCCCGTCAGCCCTACGAGCAGTACTTC
j_call: TRBJ2-5; clone_size: NA; d_call: NA; v_call: TRBV7-9; cdr3_aa: CASSQNGYRQETQYF; cdr3_nt: TGTGCCAGCAGCCAAAACGGCTACCGCCAAGAGACCCAGTACTTC
j_call: TRBJ2-7; clone_size: few; d_call: NA; v_call: TRBV7-2; cdr3_aa: CASSFVGTSYNEQYF; cdr3_nt: TGTGCCAGCAGCTTCGTTGGGACATCTTACAATGAGCAGTACTTC
j_call: TRBJ2-3; clone_size: NA; d_call: NA; v_call: TRBV7-9; cdr3_aa: CASSLEKGTQYF; cdr3_nt: TGTGCCAGCAGCTTAGAGAAAGGTACGCAGTATTTT
j_call: TRBJ2-7; clone_size: few; d_call: TRBD1; v_call: TRBV20-1; cdr3_aa: CSARDPNRDRGMVGPYEQYF; cdr3_nt: TGCAGTGCTAGAGATCCCAACCGGGACAGGGGGATGGTAGGCCCCTACGAGCAGTACTTC
j_call: TRBJ1-5; clone_size: few; d_call: NA; v_call: TRBV7-9; cdr3_aa: CASSSADQPQHF; cdr3_nt: TGTGCCAGCAGCTCGGCAGATCAGCCCCAGCATTTT
j_call: TRBJ1-1; clone_size: NA; d_call: NA; v_call: TRBV29-1; cdr3_aa: CSVAGGGSTEAFF; cdr3_nt: TGCAGCGTTGCTGGGGGCGGAAGCACTGAAGCTTTCTTT
j_call: TRBJ2-1; clone_size: NA; d_call: NA; v_call: TRBV10-3; cdr3_aa: CATDGPRGNEQFF; cdr3_nt: TGTGCCACCGACGGACCTAGGGGTAATGAGCAGTTCTTC
j_call: TRBJ1-6; clone_size: NA; d_call: NA; v_call: TRBV20-1; cdr3_aa: CSARDPGGSGGNSPLHF; cdr3_nt: TGCAGTGCTAGAGATCCGGGAGGCTCCGGCGGTAATTCACCCCTCCACTTT
j_call: TRBJ2-5; clone_size: few; d_call: NA; v_call: TRBV29-1; cdr3_aa: CSSHRGLETQYF; cdr3_nt: TGCAGCTCCCATCGGGGGTTGGAGACCCAGTACTTC
j_call: TRBJ2-1; clone_size: NA; d_call: NA; v_call: TRBV5-1; cdr3_aa: CASSFILNEQFF; cdr3_nt: TGCGCCAGCAGCTTTATACTCAATGAGCAGTTCTTC
j_call: TRBJ2-7; clone_size: few; d_call: TRBD1; v_call: TRBV10-3; cdr3_aa: CSISVDRGPYEQYF; cdr3_nt: TGTTCCATCAGTGTGGACAGGGGGCCCTACGAGCAGTACTTC
j_call: TRBJ2-5; clone_size: NA; d_call: NA; v_call: TRBV28; cdr3_aa: CASSLSFRARPSPYQETQYF; cdr3_nt: TGTGCCAGCAGTTTATCTTTTAGGGCCAGACCATCGCCATACCAAGAGACCCAGTACTTC
j_call: TRBJ2-7; clone_size: NA; d_call: NA; v_call: TRBV4-3; cdr3_aa: CASSQGTTGTSLYF; cdr3_nt: TGCGCCAGCAGCCAAGGCACTACAGGGACCAGCTTGTACTTC
j_call: TRBJ2-1; clone_size: NA; d_call: TRBD2; v_call: TRBV9; cdr3_aa: CASSPGTTFPGQFF; cdr3_nt: TGTGCCAGCAGCCCCGGGACTACTTTTCCGGGGCAGTTCTTC
j_call: TRBJ2-1; clone_size: many; d_call: TRBD1; v_call: TRBV29-1; cdr3_aa: CSVVQGGPPNEQFF; cdr3_nt: TGCAGCGTGGTACAGGGGGGACCCCCCAATGAGCAGTTCTTC
j_call: TRBJ2-3; clone_size: NA; d_call: TRBD2; v_call: TRBV28; cdr3_aa: CASSRPMTSGGYTQYF; cdr3_nt: TGTGCCAGCAGTCGCCCGATGACTAGCGGGGGGTATACGCAGTATTTT
j_call: TRBJ2-3; clone_size: NA; d_call: NA; v_call: TRBV12-3/TRBV12-4; cdr3_aa: CASSWQGTDTQYF; cdr3_nt: TGTGCCAGCAGTTGGCAGGGCACAGATACGCAGTATTTT
j_call: TRBJ1-5; clone_size: NA; d_call: NA; v_call: TRBV11-2; cdr3_aa: CASSSGGHPNQPQHF; cdr3_nt: TGTGCCAGCAGCAGTGGGGGGCATCCGAATCAGCCCCAGCATTTT
j_call: TRBJ2-1; clone_size: few; d_call: TRBD2; v_call: TRBV19; cdr3_aa: CASSSTSGGRGEQFF; cdr3_nt: TGTGCCAGTAGTAGTACTAGCGGGGGGCGTGGTGAGCAGTTCTTC
j_call: TRBJ2-1; clone_size: few; d_call: NA; v_call: TRBV5-6; cdr3_aa: CASSLVWAGTYNEQFF; cdr3_nt: TGTGCCAGCAGTCTCGTTTGGGCGGGGACCTACAATGAGCAGTTCTTC
j_call: TRBJ2-3; clone_size: NA; d_call: TRBD1; v_call: TRBV7-9; cdr3_aa: CASSSGPQGTDTQYF; cdr3_nt: TGTGCCAGCAGCTCCGGGCCACAGGGGACAGATACGCAGTATTTT
j_call: TRBJ2-5; clone_size: NA; d_call: TRBD2; v_call: TRBV20-1; cdr3_aa: CSARDGVAGEETQYF; cdr3_nt: TGCAGTGCTCGAGACGGAGTAGCGGGAGAAGAGACCCAGTACTTC
j_call: TRBJ1-5; clone_size: many; d_call: NA; v_call: TRBV4-1; cdr3_aa: CASSQGQGSEPQHF; cdr3_nt: TGCGCCAGCAGCCAAGGTCAGGGGTCAGAGCCCCAGCATTTT
j_call: TRBJ2-1; clone_size: few; d_call: NA; v_call: TRBV20-1; cdr3_aa: CSARTMPHNEQFF; cdr3_nt: TGCAGTGCTAGGACTATGCCCCACAATGAGCAGTTCTTC
j_call: TRBJ1-5; clone_size: NA; d_call: NA; v_call: TRBV5-1; cdr3_aa: CASSNREIPGSQPQHF; cdr3_nt: TGCGCCAGCAGCAACCGGGAAATCCCAGGGAGTCAGCCCCAGCATTTT
j_call: TRBJ2-3; clone_size: NA; d_call: TRBD2; v_call: TRBV20-1; cdr3_aa: CSASQTSGGTQYF; cdr3_nt: TGCAGTGCTTCTCAGACTAGCGGGGGAACGCAGTATTTT
j_call: TRBJ1-6; clone_size: NA; d_call: TRBD1; v_call: TRBV13; cdr3_aa: CASSPGQGWNSPLHF; cdr3_nt: TGTGCCAGCAGCCCCGGACAGGGATGGAATTCACCCCTCCACTTT
j_call: TRBJ1-2; clone_size: few; d_call: TRBD1; v_call: TRBV4-1; cdr3_aa: CASSQEDRIYGYTF; cdr3_nt: TGCGCCAGCAGCCAAGAGGACAGGATCTATGGCTACACCTTC
j_call: TRBJ2-3; clone_size: NA; d_call: TRBD2; v_call: TRBV11-2; cdr3_aa: CASSLDGGAGTDTQYF; cdr3_nt: TGTGCCAGCAGCTTAGACGGGGGGGCTGGCACAGATACGCAGTATTTT
j_call: TRBJ1-2; clone_size: few; d_call: TRBD1; v_call: TRBV10-2; cdr3_aa: CASRDTGGDSGYTF; cdr3_nt: TGCGCCAGCAGGGATACAGGGGGCGATAGTGGCTACACCTTC
j_call: TRBJ2-3; clone_size: once; d_call: TRBD2; v_call: TRBV20-1; cdr3_aa: CSARTGLADSTDTQYF; cdr3_nt: TGCAGTGCTAGAACAGGACTAGCGGATAGCACAGATACGCAGTATTTT
j_call: TRBJ2-5; clone_size: NA; d_call: NA; v_call: TRBV7-2; cdr3_aa: CASSLLAGTGQETQYF; cdr3_nt: TGTGCCAGCAGCTTATTGGCAGGGACGGGGCAAGAGACCCAGTACTTC
j_call: TRBJ1-1; clone_size: NA; d_call: NA; v_call: TRBV7-2; cdr3_aa: CASSLPPGVGTEAFF; cdr3_nt: TGTGCCAGCAGCTTACCTCCGGGTGTGGGCACTGAAGCTTTCTTT
j_call: TRBJ1-1; clone_size: NA; d_call: NA; v_call: TRBV29-1; cdr3_aa: CSVSRATNTEAFF; cdr3_nt: TGCAGCGTGAGCAGGGCAACGAACACTGAAGCTTTCTTT
j_call: TRBJ2-4; clone_size: few; d_call: NA; v_call: TRBV7-2; cdr3_aa: CASSLAVGKNIQYF; cdr3_nt: TGTGCCAGCAGCTTAGCGGTTGGCAAAAACATTCAGTACTTC